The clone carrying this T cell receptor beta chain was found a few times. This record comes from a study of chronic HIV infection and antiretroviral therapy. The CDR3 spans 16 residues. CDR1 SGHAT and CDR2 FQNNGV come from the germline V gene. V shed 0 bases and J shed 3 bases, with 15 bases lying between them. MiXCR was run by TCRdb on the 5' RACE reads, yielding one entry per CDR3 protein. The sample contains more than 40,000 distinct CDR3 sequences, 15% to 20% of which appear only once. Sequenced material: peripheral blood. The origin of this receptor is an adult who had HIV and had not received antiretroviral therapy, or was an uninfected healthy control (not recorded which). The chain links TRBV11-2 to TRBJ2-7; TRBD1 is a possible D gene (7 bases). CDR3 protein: CASSLDSAGGGYEQYF. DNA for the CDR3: TGTGCCAGCAGCTTAGATTCCGCAGGGGGAGGCTACGAGCAGTACTTC.